This T cell receptor (beta chain) came from a study of CD8 T cell repertoires and HIV-1 epitope variants. TCRdb keeps only in-frame clones here, not all; method: immunoSEQ multiplex PCR. Of over 5,000 clones in the sample, over 60% were seen once. Regarding this clone: What it binds is not known.

Germline values: CDR1 LNHDA, CDR2 SQIVND (reference sequence). The CDR3 covers 16 residues. V lost 5 bases and J lost 0, with 14 bases in between. The sequence derives from a male donor with HIV. The chain uses TRBV19 and TRBJ2-1; tentatively, D is TRBD2 (6 bases). Sequences were obtained from cultured CD8+ T cells derived from PBMCs. The CDR3 protein is CASSGVAASSYNEQFF. CDR3 DNA: TGTGCCAGTAGTGGGGTAGCGGCAAGCTCCTACAATGAGCAGTTCTTC.